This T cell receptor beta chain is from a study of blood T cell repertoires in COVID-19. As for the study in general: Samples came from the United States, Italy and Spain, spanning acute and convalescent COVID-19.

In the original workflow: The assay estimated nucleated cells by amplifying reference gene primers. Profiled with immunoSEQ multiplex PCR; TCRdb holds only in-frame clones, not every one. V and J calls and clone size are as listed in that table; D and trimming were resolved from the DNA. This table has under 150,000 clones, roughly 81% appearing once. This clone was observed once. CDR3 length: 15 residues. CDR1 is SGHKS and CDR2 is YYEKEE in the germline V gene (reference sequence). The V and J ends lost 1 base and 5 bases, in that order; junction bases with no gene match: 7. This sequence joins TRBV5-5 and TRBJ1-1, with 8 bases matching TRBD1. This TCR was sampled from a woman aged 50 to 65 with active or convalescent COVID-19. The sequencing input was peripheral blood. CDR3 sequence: CASSLFGQGLTEAFF. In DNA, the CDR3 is TGTGCCAGCAGCTTGTTTGGACAGGGATTGACTGAAGCTTTCTTT.